The 14 T cell receptor beta chains below all came from one sample that was sequenced in a study of T cells in Graves' hyperthyroidism and ophthalmopathy. The CDR3 regions of TCR beta were amplified from RNA transcripts. TCR CDR3 regions were first amplified by RT-PCR with HTBI primers. TCRdb re-called the multiplex PCR reads with MiXCR, one entry per CDR3 protein. Counted here are some 360,000 distinct CDR3 sequences, around 13% occurring once; the ten biggest clones make up 8% to 13%. Specimen: blood. The receptor source for this set is a woman in her sixties with Graves' hyperthyroidism.

The rearrangement links TRBV27 to TRBJ2-2, with unresolved D. The CDR3 runs to 15 residues. V gave up 3 bases and J gave up 6 bases, with 14 bases separating them. Germline assignment: CDR1 MNHEY and CDR2 SMNVEV (reference sequence). The CDR3 nucleotides are TGTGCCAGCAGTTTTCGCGGCTCAGACCCCGGGGAGCTGTTTTTT. This translates into CASSFRGSDPGELFF.

This clonotype has more than one count but fewer than ten. The rearrangement links TRBV5-1 to TRBJ2-7; 11 positions agree with TRBD2. CDR3 size: 17 residues. The V and J ends lost 1 base and 2 bases, in that order; junction bases with no gene match: 8. CDR1 and CDR2 from the germline V gene are SGHRS and YFSETQ. CDR3 DNA sequence: TGCGCCAGCAGCTTGTTGTCTAGCGGGAGGAATACCTACGAGCAGTACTTC. This translates into CASSLLSSGRNTYEQYF.

The chain combines TRBV12-5 with TRBJ1-2, with TRBD1 matching over 8 bases. With V trimmed by 6 bases and J by 8 bases, 23 bases remained unmatched. Germline CDR1 LGHNT, CDR2 FRNRAP. The CDR3 has 18 amino acids. The CDR3 DNA sequence: TGTGCTAGTGGACGCAGGACTGATGGGACAGGCAAGTCGGTCGGCTACACCTTC. It translates to CASGRRTDGTGKSVGYTF.

There are many counts of this clonotype. The chain has TRBV29-1 and TRBJ1-5, with D possibly TRBD1 on 6 matching bases. This CDR3 is 13 amino acids long. Looked up from germline, CDR1 is SQVTM and CDR2 is ANQGSEA. V was pared by 7 bases and J by 2 bases, with 12 bases between. The CDR3 nucleotides are TGCAGCGCCCAACAGGGTGGCAATCAGCCCCAGCATTTT. Amino acids: CSAQQGGNQPQHF.

The table lists this clonotype with many counts. The chain has TRBV12-3 or TRBV12-4 and TRBJ1-4; no firm D call. Trimming removed 6 bases at V and 5 bases at J, with 16 bases between. There are 15 residues in the CDR3. CDR3: CASSFGRRLNEKLFF. Written as DNA, the CDR3 is TGTGCCAGCAGCTTTGGGAGGAGACTGAATGAAAAACTGTTTTTT.

The chain recombines TRBV4-1 with TRBJ1-1; D is possibly TRBD1 (5 bases). Germline-derived CDR1 and CDR2 are MGHRA and YSYEKL. Trimming pared 5 bases from V and 5 bases from J, leaving 12 bases between. CDR3 length equals 13 residues. Here the CDR3 DNA reads TGCGCCAGCAGCGACGGGGGATGGACTGAAGCTTTCTTT. Translated: CASSDGGWTEAFF.

This clonotype occurred many times. This chain links TRBV12-3 or TRBV12-4 with TRBJ2-3; unclear D gene. Trimming shortened V by 3 bases and J by 2 bases, and 9 bases separated the two germline ends. The CDR3 length is 14 residues. CDR3 loop: CASSFGQPTDTQYF. DNA of the CDR3: TGTGCCAGCAGTTTCGGCCAACCCACAGATACGCAGTATTTT.

This clonotype was seen repeatedly, ten times or more. The chain combines TRBV19 with TRBJ1-1; no reliable D call. The germline gives CDR1 LNHDA, CDR2 SQIVND (reference sequence). The CDR3 covers 14 residues. With 5 bases removed from V and 2 bases from J, the gap between germline ends came to 12 bases. The CDR3 coding sequence is TGTGCCAGTAGTCCCGATTGGGGAAACACTGAAGCTTTCTTT. It codes for CASSPDWGNTEAFF.

The table lists this clonotype with many counts. This chain links TRBV11-3 with TRBJ2-5, with TRBD2 identical over 8 bases. This CDR3 contains 14 residues. Germline CDR1 is SGHNT and CDR2 is YENEEA. After removal of 4 bases from V and 1 base from J, the junction contained 2 bases not matched to a gene. The CDR3 DNA reads TGTGCCAGCAGCTCAGGACTAGCCCAAGAGACCCAGTACTTC. Translated, it gives CASSSGLAQETQYF.

The sample holds many counts of this clonotype. CDR3 nucleotide sequence: TGTGCCAGCAGCAAAAATGGAGGCATTGAAGCTTTCTTT. It is translated as CASSKNGGIEAFF. The genes are TRBV2 and TRBJ1-1; D not resolved. Per germline, CDR1 SNHLY and CDR2 FYNNEI. This CDR3 is 13 amino acids long. V was shortened by 6 bases and J by 7 bases, with 15 bases between the two germline ends.

This clonotype was recorded at least ten times. The V gene is TRBV2, the J gene TRBJ2-3; 9 bases align to TRBD2. The CDR3 covers 15 residues. Germline values: CDR1 SNHLY, CDR2 FYNNEI. V dropped 4 bases and J dropped 6; count of bases not matched to a gene: 8. Here the CDR3 DNA reads TGTGCCAGCAGTGGGCTAGCGGGACCCAACGATACGCAGTATTTT. Translation gives CASSGLAGPNDTQYF.

This clonotype was seen ten or more times. The V gene is TRBV9, the J gene TRBJ1-5; D remains ambiguous. This CDR3 has 12 amino acids. Germline-derived CDR1 and CDR2 are SGDLS and YYNGEE. Trimming took off 0 bases at V and 7 bases at J, with 5 bases between the two ends. The CDR3 loop reads CASSVGYQPQHF. DNA for the CDR3: TGTGCCAGCAGCGTAGGGTACCAGCCCCAGCATTTT.

This clonotype was recorded many times. The V call is TRBV20-1, the J call TRBJ2-5, with TRBD2 matching 12 bases. The germline CDR1 and CDR2 sequences are DFQATT and SNEGSKA (reference sequence). This CDR3 has 14 residues. V gave up 5 bases and J gave up 4 bases; unmatched junction bases: 5. The CDR3 DNA is TGCAGTGCTCGGGGACTAGCGGGTCGAGAGACCCAGTACTTC. Its protein is CSARGLAGRETQYF.

This clonotype came up a few times. The chain uses TRBV18 and TRBJ2-5; D is uncertain. With 3 bases removed from V and 4 bases from J, the gap between germline ends came to 12 bases. Germline V gene data show CDR1 as KGHSH and CDR2 as LQKENI. CDR3 size: 14 residues. This CDR3 reads CASSPARGRETQYF. The CDR3 DNA sequence: TGTGCCAGCTCACCGGCTCGTGGACGAGAGACCCAGTACTTC.